This entry concerns a single T cell receptor (beta chain). Antigen unknown. These data are taken from a study of cytomegalovirus exposure and HLA in healthy donors. PCR primers comprised 60 Vbeta and 13 Jbeta primers. The method was immunoSEQ multiplex PCR; TCRdb's version includes in-frame clones alone and lacks a portion of them. The sample holds 200,000 or so clones, 81% seen once. Study-wide findings and caveats: Cytomegalovirus association was assigned to under 200 TCR beta chains.

The ends lost 3 bases at V and 0 bases at J; junction bases unmatched: 4. Germline V CDR1 and CDR2: LNHDA, SQIVND (reference sequence). CDR3 size: 15 residues. The sequence was obtained from a woman aged 18-29 years in good health and CMV-seropositive. Sequenced input: PBMCs. The gene calls are TRBV19 and TRBJ2-7; 8 nucleotides match TRBD2. CDR3 residues: CASSMSGTSSYEQYF. Written as DNA, the CDR3 is TGTGCCAGTAGTATGTCGGGGACTAGCTCCTACGAGCAGTACTTC.